The 23 T cell receptor beta chains below come from one sample, sequenced in a study of blood T cell repertoires in COVID-19. Clones were sequenced by immunoSEQ multiplex PCR, and TCRdb holds only the in-frame ones, with some missing. The top ten clones hold 4.5% to 7.5% of a sample with 150,000 or so clones, around 80% of them seen once. Sequencing was done on a sample of PBMCs or T cells enriched from blood (not recorded which). These receptors were obtained from a man in his forties or fifties who had recovered from COVID-19.

The rearrangement joins TRBV30 to TRBJ2-3; D might be TRBD2 (6 bases). CDR1 GTSNPN and CDR2 SVGIG come from the germline V gene (reference sequence). V lost 2 bases to trimming and J lost 6 bases, with 12 bases between them. The CDR3 spans 13 residues. The CDR3 region is CAWSPSRGDTQYF. The CDR3, as DNA: TGTGCCTGGAGTCCCTCTCGGGGGGATACGCAGTATTTT.

The chain uses TRBV19 and TRBJ2-1; perhaps TRBD1 as D (5 bases). The V and J ends lost 5 bases and 4 bases respectively, with 9 bases between them. Looked up from germline, CDR1 is LNHDA and CDR2 is SQIVND (reference sequence). The CDR3 totals 13 residues. The CDR3 sequence: CASSEDIYNEQFF. CDR3 coding DNA: TGTGCCAGTAGTGAGGACATTTACAATGAGCAGTTCTTC.

This clone was recorded once. The V and J genes are TRBV9 and TRBJ2-1; the D gene is possibly TRBD2 (6 bases). Germline V gives CDR1 SGDLS, CDR2 YYNGEE. This CDR3 region has 15 residues. The V gene lost 0 bases and the J gene lost 8 bases, with 15 bases spanning the gap. The CDR3 loop reads CASSVGGTEYHEQFF. In DNA form, the CDR3 reads TGTGCCAGCAGCGTAGGGGGGACTGAGTACCATGAGCAGTTCTTC.

This chain links TRBV19 with TRBJ1-2, with 12 nucleotides matching TRBD1. V trimming: 7 bases; J trimming: 4 bases; junction bases outside the gene matches: 10. The CDR3 is 16 amino acids. CDR1 and CDR2 (germline): LNHDA, SQIVND (reference sequence). The CDR3 DNA is TGTGCCAGTACCCCGGGACAGGGGGCGGTGGGCTATGGCTACACCTTC. Translation gives CASTPGQGAVGYGYTF.

The chain couples TRBV2 to TRBJ2-5; 7 nucleotides agree with TRBD2. The CDR3 length is 15 residues. Germline V CDR1 and CDR2: SNHLY, FYNNEI. The trim removed 4 bases at V and 5 bases at J, leaving 10 bases unmatched. CDR3 in amino acids: CASSGASGVLETQYF. In DNA, the CDR3 is TGTGCCAGCAGTGGGGCTAGCGGTGTATTGGAGACCCAGTACTTC.

This chain joins TRBV2 and TRBJ2-1; 10 positions match TRBD2. There are 19 residues in the CDR3. Germline CDR1 is SNHLY and CDR2 is FYNNEI. Trimming at V came to 4 bases and at J to 6 bases, leaving 18 bases not matched to a gene. In DNA form, the CDR3 reads TGTGCCAGCAGTGCCCCTAGCGGGGGTTGGAAAATGAGGGGCAATGAGCAGTTCTTC. It translates to CASSAPSGGWKMRGNEQFF.

In DNA form, the CDR3 reads TGTGCCAGCAGCCAAGTTCTCCTACCCGGGGAGACCCAGTACTTC. This gives the protein CASSQVLLPGETQYF. This chain connects TRBV3-1 (or the pseudogene TRBV3-2) to TRBJ2-5; D gene ambiguous. The CDR3 is 15 amino acids. Trimming shortened V by 1 base and J by 5 bases, and 14 bases separated the two germline ends. Germline lookup yields CDR1 LGHDT and CDR2 YNNKEL (reference sequence).

The chain couples TRBV7-2 to TRBJ2-3; 9 bases align to TRBD2. The V gene end was trimmed by 4 bases and the J gene end by 2 bases; junction bases not matched to a gene: 7. Germline loops: CDR1 SGHTA, CDR2 FQGNSA. The CDR3 length is 16 residues. The DNA for the CDR3 is TGTGCCAGCAGCTCCATAGCGGGAGAGATCACAGATACGCAGTATTTT. Its protein product is CASSSIAGEITDTQYF.

The V gene is TRBV5-6, the J gene TRBJ1-2, with D uncertain. The CDR3 has 15 amino acids. Trimming removed 4 bases at V and 8 bases at J, with 21 bases between. Germline CDR1 SGHDT, CDR2 YYEEEE. The CDR3 DNA is TGTGCCAGCAGCCCTAGGTCACAAGAACTGATCGGCTACACCTTC. Protein product: CASSPRSQELIGYTF.

The rearrangement joins TRBV6-2 or TRBV6-3 to TRBJ2-3; weak D call: TRBD1 (8 bases). The CDR3 totals 16 residues. Trimming left V 5 bases short and J 5 bases short, with 20 bases between. The germline gives CDR1 MNHEY, CDR2 SVGEGT. This chain's CDR3 is CASSLGQGGGRDTQYF. Written as DNA, the CDR3 is TGTGCCAGCAGTCTAGGACAGGGAGGGGGCAGAGATACGCAGTATTTT.

CDR3: CASSLYDRGNTEAFF. The DNA for the CDR3 is TGTGCCAGCAGCCTCTACGACAGGGGGAACACTGAAGCTTTCTTT. V gene TRBV6-5 combines with J gene TRBJ1-1, with TRBD1 identical over 8 bases. Trimming took 6 bases from V and 1 from J; bases not matched to a gene: 7. The CDR3 contains 15 residues. The germline V gene encodes CDR1 MNHEY and CDR2 SVGAGI.

The chain has TRBV2 and TRBJ1-1, with 7 positions matching TRBD1. This CDR3 comprises 13 residues. In germline, CDR1 is SNHLY, CDR2 FYNNEI. V lost 1 base and J lost 8; bases outside the gene matches: 4. The CDR3 DNA sequence: TGTGCCAGCAGTGAAGAACAGACAGGGGAAGCTTTCTTT. It is translated as CASSEEQTGEAFF.

Here the CDR3 reads CASSQEGLAGGYEQYF. For the CDR3, the DNA is TGTGCCAGCAGCCAAGAGGGACTAGCGGGGGGGTACGAGCAGTACTTC. The chain recombines TRBV3-1 (or the pseudogene TRBV3-2) with TRBJ2-7; 16 positions agree with TRBD2. V shed 0 bases, J shed 4 bases, and the junction held 0 bases outside the gene matches. This CDR3 spans 16 amino acids. The V gene's germline CDR1 is LGHDT and CDR2 YNNKEL (reference sequence).

The V call is TRBV7-9, the J call TRBJ1-1; TRBD1 might be the D (6 bases). V was pared by 5 bases and J by 0 bases, with 13 bases between. The V gene's germline CDR1 is SEHNR and CDR2 FQNEAQ (reference sequence). The CDR3 totals 15 residues. The CDR3 loop reads CASSMTGQLNTEAFF. The CDR3 DNA reads TGTGCCAGCAGCATGACGGGACAACTGAACACTGAAGCTTTCTTT.

The chain couples TRBV30 to TRBJ1-2; 9 nucleotides line up with TRBD1. CDR1 is GTSNPN and CDR2 is SVGIG in the germline V gene (reference sequence). CDR3 length equals 14 residues. The V gene end was trimmed by 5 bases and the J gene end by 7 bases; junction bases not matched to a gene: 11. The CDR3 is CAWHGTGKDGGYTF. The CDR3 DNA reads TGTGCCTGGCACGGGACAGGGAAGGACGGTGGCTACACCTTC.

The CDR3 DNA follows: TGTGCCAGCAGCGCTATCCAGGGGGCTCGCGGCTACACCTTC. This sequence encodes CASSAIQGARGYTF. V gene TRBV9 combines with J gene TRBJ1-2; TRBD1 matches 8 bases. V dropped 3 bases and J dropped 8; count of bases not matched to a gene: 9. The length of the CDR3 is 14 residues. CDR1 is SGDLS, CDR2 YYNGEE, per germline. The entire variable domain, with the rest obtained from reference TRBV9 and TRBJ1-2, is as follows: DSGVTQTPKHLITATGQRVTLRCSPRSGDLSVYWYQQSLDQGLQFLIQYYNGEERAKGNILERFSAQQFPDLHSELNLSSLELGDSALYFCASSAIQGARGYTFGSGTRLTVV.

The gene calls are TRBV19 and TRBJ1-1; 8 nucleotides line up with TRBD1. This CDR3 is built from 16 residues. Germline V gives CDR1 LNHDA, CDR2 SQIVND (reference sequence). The ends lost 6 bases at V and 5 bases at J; junction bases unmatched: 14. DNA for the CDR3: TGTGCCAGTAGAAAACGGACAGGGCAAAGTAAAACTGAAGCTTTCTTT. It specifies CASRKRTGQSKTEAFF.

This rearrangement joins TRBV7-9 to TRBJ2-2; D not certain. V was shortened by 5 bases and J by 6 bases, with 7 bases between the two germline ends. The germline V gene has CDR1 SEHNR and CDR2 FQNEAQ (reference sequence). CDR3 length: 12 amino acids. As DNA, the CDR3 is TGTGCCAGCAGCCCAGTCTCCGGGGAGCTGTTTTTT. It encodes CASSPVSGELFF.

This rearrangement joins TRBV9 to TRBJ1-1; 7 nucleotides align to TRBD1. Trimming removed 5 bases from V and 5 bases from J; junction bases left unmatched: 6. In germline, CDR1 is SGDLS, CDR2 YYNGEE. The CDR3 contains 13 residues. The CDR3 DNA sequence: TGTGCCAGCAGACCGACAGGGAATACTGAAGCTTTCTTT. It translates to CASRPTGNTEAFF.

The rearrangement links TRBV4-1 to TRBJ1-2; 8 bases line up with TRBD1. The CDR3 is made up of 17 amino acids. Germline CDR1 MGHRA, CDR2 YSYEKL. V lost 1 base to trimming and J lost 8 bases; unmatched junction nucleotides: 15. This CDR3 reads CASSQVASGGVLRGYTF. CDR3 DNA: TGCGCCAGCAGCCAAGTGGCGTCAGGGGGCGTGTTGAGGGGCTACACCTTC.

The chain couples TRBV30 to TRBJ2-7, with D possibly TRBD2 on 7 matching bases. The V gene's germline CDR1 is GTSNPN and CDR2 SVGIG (reference sequence). The CDR3 runs to 13 residues. Trimming removed 4 bases at V and 0 bases at J, with 10 bases between. As DNA, the CDR3 is TGTGCCTGGACGGGGGGCACCTCCTACGAGCAGTACTTC. This translates into CAWTGGTSYEQYF.

In this sample, this clone turned up once. The rearrangement uses TRBV2 and TRBJ2-3, with 16 bases lining up with TRBD2. Trimming cost V 5 bases and J 5 bases; bases outside gene matches: 7. CDR3 length equals 17 residues. Germline CDR1 reads SNHLY; CDR2 reads FYNNEI. CDR3 in DNA: TGTGCCAGCAGTTCCGGGACTAGCGGGGGGGCTGGAGATACGCAGTATTTT. It encodes CASSSGTSGGAGDTQYF.

V is TRBV25-1 and J is TRBJ1-2, with D possibly being TRBD1 (5 bases). Germline assignment: CDR1 MGHDK and CDR2 SYGVNS. This CDR3 comprises 18 residues. The V end lost 4 bases, the J end lost 6 bases, and 27 bases lay between the germline ends. CDR3 in amino acids: CASSGGGFGRRYVDGYTF. As DNA, the CDR3 is TGTGCCAGCAGTGGGGGGGGTTTCGGACGGAGGTATGTCGATGGCTACACCTTC.